One and the same sample provided the 2 T cell receptor beta chains below, sequenced in a study of beta chain features in type 1 diabetes. For these TCRs, the target antigens are not known. Study-wide points: TCRB CDR3s were moderately but significantly shorter in Type 1 diabetes patients in all four CD4+ subsets.

Investigators reverse transcribed all isolated RNA, so they sequenced expressed TCRB transcripts. The data were produced by immunoSEQ multiplex PCR, yet TCRdb's version contains in-frame clones alone and is incomplete. This repertoire shows 40,000 or so clones, approximately 68% found once; its top ten account for approximately 2%. The source material was Tregs from blood. The receptor set was obtained from a young woman with type 1 diabetes.

The chain's CDR3 is CASSLGPAGEYEQYF. Here the CDR3 DNA reads TGCGCCAGCAGCTTGGGTCCAGCGGGAGAGTACGAGCAGTACTTC. This chain uses TRBV5-1 with TRBJ2-7, with 8 bases matching TRBD2. Trimming at V came to 0 bases and at J to 4 bases, leaving 6 bases not matched to a gene. Germline loops: CDR1 SGHRS, CDR2 YFSETQ. The CDR3 extends over 15 amino acids.

The rearrangement joins TRBV7-8 to TRBJ1-2; 7 bases fit TRBD1. The CDR3 spans 13 residues. Germline CDR1 reads SGHVS; CDR2 reads FQNEAQ. The junction had 3 bases not matched to a gene; V was cut back by 2 bases and J by 6 bases. CDR3 sequence: CASSLPQGDGYTF. As DNA, the CDR3 is TGTGCCAGCAGCTTACCTCAGGGGGATGGCTACACCTTC.